This TCR beta chain came from a study of T cell responses to AZD1222 COVID-19 vaccine (dated by TCRdb to the early 2020s). Regarding the research as a whole: A total of 240 or so trial participants underwent TCR sequencing, of whom nearly 210 had received two doses of AZD1222 and approximately 26 had received two doses of the MenACWY control vaccine. Trial participants were enrolled into age subgroups of 18-55, 56-69 and 70-plus years, which contained 148, 28 and 57 TCR-sequenced participants, respectively. Study-wide findings and limitations: In the small 56-69-year group, the increase in depth fell short of significance, most likely because of low power. Nearly half of unique spike-specific TCRs reportedly recognized epitopes outside regions mutated in the B.1.351 and B.1.1.7 variants. A significant rise in spike-specific TCR breadth and depth was observed after two AZD1222 doses relative to day 0 and relative to MenACWY recipients. Most participants were white British and females outnumbered males, and the authors suggested that clonal diversity may have been underestimated. Because no day 14 peak-response samples were available, repertoires were characterized only after the peak T cell response. Only five to seven AZD1222 recipients were SARS-CoV-2 seropositive at baseline, limiting conclusions about previously exposed vaccinees. CD4 TCRs associated with the vaccine covered the entire spike protein, and the dominant responses were in regions 160-218 and 743-854.

A note on this clone: No antigen is known for it. Base qualities are not provided; no much larger clone lies one nucleotide away.

The CDR3 regions of human TCRbeta chains were analyzed by immunosequencing. As for how the authors treated the data: TCRs in the repertoires were compared against a reference library of SARS-CoV-2-specific TCRs that had been generated with the MIRA antigen-specificity platform. Breadth meant the fraction of unique TCRs that were SARS-CoV-2-associated, whereas depth meant the fraction of total T cells that were SARS-CoV-2-associated. Using the MIRA data, every spike-specific TCR was mapped to the spike region that the TCR reacted to and assigned to either a CD4 or a CD8 class. Log10-transformed breadth and depth values were compared by one-way ANOVA with Sidak's multiple comparisons tests. TCRdb mirrors the immuneACCESS table, restricted to in-frame sequences. Some clones are absent from its copies; in checked studies, under half trace to an unresolved V gene, and the reason for the others is unknown. V and J calls plus clone size are reproduced from that table; the DNA served to infer D and trimming. The sample data list roughly 80,000 clones, and around 90% of these were observed just once. The leading ten clones occupy roughly 5.1% of the sample.

The intended sense of this specimen's time point label: baseline before first vaccination. The sample's treatment or condition label, in plain terms: meningococcal conjugate vaccine given as trial control. Samples from vaccinated people were obtained from the UK trials COV001 and COV002, which included a single-blind randomized controlled phase 2/3 trial of AZD1222 (ChAdOx1 nCoV-19) in healthy adults. For TCRbeta chain sequencing, PBMC samples from trial participants were taken at day 0 and at day 28 after the second dose. CDR3 length: 16 amino acids, cysteine to phenylalanine. Solely the CDR3 DNA is kept, with 48 bases framed from the first base. V lost 0 bases and J lost 6 bases, and the count of bases not matched to a germline gene is 6. Reading the germline V gene gives CDR1 SGDLS and CDR2 YYNGEE.

The sequence was obtained from an adult in good health. Here the sequenced sample was peripheral blood, taken on day 0 of MenACWY control vaccination. The chain is made from TRBV9 and TRBJ2-1, with 10 junctional bases fitting TRBD2. The CDR3 is CASSVGSGGASNEQFF. The sequence in DNA is TGTGCCAGCAGCGTAGGAAGCGGGGGGGCCAGCAATGAGCAGTTCTTC.